What follows are 4 T cell receptor beta chains derived from one specimen sequenced in a study of cytomegalovirus exposure and HLA in healthy donors. Use of 60 Vbeta and 13 Jbeta primers characterized the PCR. The protocol was immunoSEQ multiplex PCR, while the TCRdb copy is restricted to in-frame clones and leaves out a portion. The sample has more than 90,000 clones; roughly 73% are singletons. Sequences were obtained from PBMCs. All receptors derive from a young woman in good health and CMV-seronegative.

The V call is TRBV7-9, the J call TRBJ2-1, with TRBD1 as a possible D gene (6 bases). V was pared by 0 bases and J by 8 bases, with 14 bases between. The CDR3 length is 15 residues. The germline gives CDR1 SEHNR, CDR2 FQNEAQ (reference sequence). This CDR3 is CASSLARQSGDEQFF. The CDR3, as DNA: TGTGCCAGCAGCTTAGCACGGCAGTCAGGGGATGAGCAGTTCTTC.

V gene TRBV19 combines with J gene TRBJ1-1, with D unclear. The CDR3 has 16 amino acids. Looked up from germline, CDR1 is LNHDA and CDR2 is SQIVND (reference sequence). V shed 5 bases and J shed 0 bases, with 16 bases lying between them. The DNA for the CDR3 is TGTGCCAGTAGTCTGCGGGGTCGGGGAGTGAACACTGAAGCTTTCTTT. Its translation: CASSLRGRGVNTEAFF.

The chain joins TRBV6-1 to TRBJ1-1, with a possible D match to TRBD1 (6 bases). Per germline, CDR1 MNHNS and CDR2 SASEGT. There are 15 residues in the CDR3. V lost 5 bases and J lost 1, with 14 bases in between. The CDR3 nucleotides are TGTGCCAGCAGTCTGGGGGGGGCAGGGAACACTGAAGCTTTCTTT. Its translation is CASSLGGAGNTEAFF.

CDR3 protein: CASRVRTGTADTQYF. The CDR3 DNA follows: TGTGCCAGCAGAGTGAGGACAGGGACCGCAGATACGCAGTATTTT. This chain connects TRBV27 to TRBJ2-3; TRBD1 matches 8 bases. V lost 6 bases, J lost 4 bases, and 9 bases stayed unmatched. Germline V gene lookup returns CDR1 MNHEY and CDR2 SMNVEV (reference sequence). The CDR3 has 15 residues.